This TCR beta chain was sequenced for a study of brain T cells in children with intractable seizures. Study-level findings and limits: Patients' HCMV serostatus was unknown; virus specificity rests on CDR3 similarity alone. Absence of clones before surgery may stem from lower sequencing depth.

Sequencing used immunoSEQ multiplex PCR; TCRdb keeps in-frame clones, though not all of them. Of under 400,000 clones detected, 93% appear once; the ten largest clones hold 5.7%. This CDR3 contains 12 residues. Time point reported: blood from clinic visit 5 months post-surgery; TSC patient then seizure free. The sequenced cases were selected for having the highest brain T cell transcript signatures. At least one anti-epileptic drug was given before surgery. Concerning this clone itself: The antigen is not known.

The chain combines TRBV21-1 with TRBJ2-7; TRBD2, the table's D call, was not compared with the DNA. TRBV21-1 represents a pseudogene. This sequence originates from a boy under three years old with tuberous sclerosis and intractable seizures. The input for sequencing was peripheral blood, taken about 5 months after surgery. The CDR3 reads CASIRGSSEQYF. CDR3 coding DNA: TGTGCCAGCATAAGAGGAAGCTCCGAGCAGTACTTC.